The rows below give T cell receptor beta chains drawn from one sample of a study of blood T cell repertoires in COVID-19. Clones were read by immunoSEQ multiplex PCR, and TCRdb kept only the in-frame ones, dropping some. The sample holds 370,000 or so clones, roughly 80% seen once. Sample: peripheral blood. The receptor source for this set is a human donor with acute or convalescent COVID-19. The donor label of this sample is uncertain. Each CDR3 is given with its conserved first and last residue. A D gene is named only where the DNA matches it firmly. Expanded clones are given a class, and other clones once, few, many or no size at all.

size: .
length: 17
D: TRBD1
J: TRBJ2-7
V: TRBV3-1/TRBV3-2
CDR3: CASSEGQGVPSDYEQYF
DNA: TGTGCCAGCAGCGAGGGACAGGGGGTTCCCTCCGACTACGAGCAGTACTTC

size: .
length: 14
D: TRBD1
J: TRBJ2-7
V: TRBV3-1/TRBV3-2
CDR3: CASSPSGQRYEQYF
DNA: TGTGCCAGCAGCCCCTCGGGACAGAGATACGAGCAGTACTTC

size: once
length: 17
D: TRBD2
J: TRBJ2-3
V: TRBV3-1/TRBV3-2
CDR3: CASSQRLAGVRTDTQYF
DNA: TGTGCCAGCAGCCAAAGGCTAGCGGGAGTGCGCACAGATACGCAGTATTTT

size: .
length: 14
D: .
J: TRBJ1-1
V: TRBV20-1
CDR3: CSASLWGGWTEAFF
DNA: TGCAGTGCTAGTTTGTGGGGGGGCTGGACTGAAGCTTTCTTT

size: .
length: 15
D: TRBD1
J: TRBJ1-2
V: TRBV5-1
CDR3: CASSSETGGLYGYTF
DNA: TGCGCCAGCAGCAGTGAGACAGGGGGACTCTATGGCTACACCTTC

size: .
length: 15
D: TRBD2
J: TRBJ2-1
V: TRBV7-2
CDR3: CASSPQAGGYNEQFF
DNA: TGTGCCAGCAGCCCCCAAGCGGGAGGCTACAATGAGCAGTTCTTC

size: .
length: 14
D: .
J: TRBJ1-2
V: TRBV24-1
CDR3: CATSDYGGQDGYTF
DNA: TGTGCCACCAGTGATTACGGGGGGCAGGATGGCTACACCTTC

size: few
length: 17
D: .
J: TRBJ2-1
V: TRBV3-1/TRBV3-2
CDR3: CASSQEWGVTLYNEQFF
DNA: TGTGCCAGCAGCCAAGAGTGGGGGGTCACCCTTTACAATGAGCAGTTCTTC

size: .
length: 15
D: .
J: TRBJ2-1
V: TRBV10-2
CDR3: CASKLAGSSYNEQFF
DNA: TGCGCCAGCAAACTAGCAGGGAGCTCCTACAATGAGCAGTTCTTC

size: few
length: 16
D: TRBD1
J: TRBJ1-5
V: TRBV19
CDR3: CASSIGTGTTNQPQHF
DNA: TGTGCCAGTAGTATCGGGACAGGCACCACAAATCAGCCCCAGCATTTT

size: .
length: 17
D: .
J: TRBJ1-3
V: TRBV3-1/TRBV3-2
CDR3: CASSRQIQGFSGNTIYF
DNA: TGTGCCAGCAGCCGCCAAATCCAGGGATTCTCTGGAAACACCATATATTTT

size: .
length: 14
D: TRBD1
J: TRBJ1-3
V: TRBV28
CDR3: CASRDRATGNTIYF
DNA: TGTGCCAGCAGAGACAGGGCAACTGGAAACACCATATATTTT

size: .
length: 12
D: .
J: TRBJ1-1
V: TRBV12-3/TRBV12-4
CDR3: CASSHTGFVAFF
DNA: TGTGCCAGCAGCCATACAGGGTTCGTAGCTTTCTTT

size: .
length: 13
D: .
J: TRBJ1-2
V: TRBV18
CDR3: CASSPSLLRGYTF
DNA: TGTGCCAGCTCACCTAGTTTGTTACGAGGCTACACCTTC

size: .
length: 14
D: TRBD1
J: TRBJ1-5
V: TRBV2
CDR3: CASSPGTGNQPQHF
DNA: TGTGCCAGCAGCCCTGGGACAGGTAATCAGCCCCAGCATTTT

size: few
length: 17
D: TRBD2
J: TRBJ2-1
V: TRBV29-1
CDR3: CSVDTAGGLSSYNEQFF
DNA: TGCAGCGTTGATACAGCGGGGGGTTTAAGCTCCTACAATGAGCAGTTCTTC

size: .
length: 15
D: .
J: TRBJ2-3
V: TRBV20-1
CDR3: CSASPASALRDTQYF
DNA: TGCAGTGCTAGTCCGGCGAGCGCACTACGCGATACGCAGTATTTT

size: .
length: 13
D: TRBD1
J: TRBJ1-2
V: TRBV2
CDR3: CASTLQGAEGYTF
DNA: TGTGCCAGCACTCTACAGGGGGCTGAAGGCTACACCTTC

size: .
length: 11
D: .
J: TRBJ1-2
V: TRBV11-1
CDR3: CASSLANGYTF
DNA: TGTGCCAGCAGCTTAGCTAATGGCTACACCTTC

size: .
length: 12
D: .
J: TRBJ1-2
V: TRBV11-2
CDR3: CASSSGYYGYTF
DNA: TGTGCCAGCAGCTCGGGGTACTATGGCTACACCTTC

size: .
length: 14
D: TRBD1
J: TRBJ1-6
V: TRBV2
CDR3: CASISPGGNSPLHF
DNA: TGTGCCAGCATATCCCCAGGGGGCAATTCACCCCTCCACTTT

size: .
length: 14
D: TRBD2
J: TRBJ2-1
V: TRBV6-4
CDR3: CASRRLAGENEQFF
DNA: TGTGCCAGCAGAAGACTAGCGGGAGAGAATGAGCAGTTCTTC

size: once
length: 12
D: .
J: TRBJ1-1
V: TRBV30
CDR3: CAWTTVNTEAFF
DNA: TGTGCCTGGACGACAGTGAACACTGAAGCTTTCTTT

size: .
length: 12
D: .
J: TRBJ1-2
V: TRBV6-1
CDR3: CASSERLYGYTF
DNA: TGTGCCAGCAGTGAACGACTCTATGGCTACACCTTC

size: .
length: 15
D: .
J: TRBJ1-6
V: TRBV5-1
CDR3: CASSHSGREGSPLHF
DNA: TGCGCCAGCAGCCACAGTGGGCGGGAAGGTTCACCCCTCCACTTT

size: .
length: 17
D: TRBD1
J: TRBJ1-5
V: TRBV19
CDR3: CASSTYTGQGRNQPQHF
DNA: TGTGCCAGTAGTACCTACACAGGACAGGGGAGGAATCAGCCCCAGCATTTT

size: .
length: 14
D: TRBD1
J: TRBJ2-7
V: TRBV2
CDR3: CASSATGGSGEQYF
DNA: TGTGCCAGCAGTGCCACAGGGGGGAGCGGCGAGCAGTACTTC

size: .
length: 16
D: .
J: TRBJ2-4
V: TRBV30
CDR3: CGGGTLSFLAKNIQYF
DNA: TGTGGGGGTGGGACTCTCAGCTTCCTAGCCAAAAACATTCAGTACTTC